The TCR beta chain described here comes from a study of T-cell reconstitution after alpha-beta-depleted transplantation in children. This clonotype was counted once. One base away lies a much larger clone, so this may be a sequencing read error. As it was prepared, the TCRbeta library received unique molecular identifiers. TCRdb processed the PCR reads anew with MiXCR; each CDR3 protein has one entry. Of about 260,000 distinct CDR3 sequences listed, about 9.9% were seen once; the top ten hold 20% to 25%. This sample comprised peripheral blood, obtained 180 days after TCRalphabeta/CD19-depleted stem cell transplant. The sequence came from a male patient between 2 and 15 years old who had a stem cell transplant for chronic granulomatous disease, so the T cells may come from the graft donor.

The CDR3 is CASSHSNFYEQYF. The CDR3 DNA reads as TGTGCCAGCAGTCACTCGAACTTTTACGAGCAGTACTTC. The J gene is TRBJ2-7, the V gene TRBV6-2 or TRBV6-3; D is unresolved. Per germline, CDR1 MNHEY and CDR2 SVGEGT. The CDR3 loop spans 13 amino acids.